The rows below give T cell receptor beta chains drawn from one sample of a study of control samples from healthy donors and cancer patients. Sequencing used immunoSEQ multiplex PCR; TCRdb keeps in-frame clones, though not all of them. The repertoire has around 51,000 clones, about four fifths of them found once; the top ten carry 10%. The sample comprised blood. The receptors were sampled from a man in his 70s in good health. Both conserved end residues are part of each CDR3. The order of the fields is D gene, J gene, V gene, clone size, CDR3 DNA, CDR3 protein. A D gene is named only where the DNA matches it firmly. Not all rows give a size; the values are once, few, many and, for expanded clones, a class.

>TRBD1|TRBJ2-7|TRBV11-3|.
TGTGCCAGCAGCCCGCGTGCCGGGACAGGGGGAAACGAGCAGTACTTC
CASSPRAGTGGNEQYF
>.|TRBJ2-7|TRBV19|.
TGTGCCAGTCGTCTTCTGGACTACACCCCATGGCAGTACTTC
CASRLLDYTPWQYF
>TRBD1|TRBJ1-1|TRBV24-1|.
TGTGCCACCAGTGAACGGACAGGGGGTGAAGCTTTCTTT
CATSERTGGEAFF
>TRBD1|TRBJ2-3|TRBV11-2|.
TGTGCCAGCAGCTTAGATAATAGGCAGGGGGGCACAGATACGCAGTATTTT
CASSLDNRQGGTDTQYF
>.|TRBJ2-1|TRBV21-1|.
TGTGCCAGCAGCAATTACCTCGGACTTCTCAATGAGCAGTTCTTC
CASSNYLGLLNEQFF
>.|TRBJ1-2|TRBV18|.
TGTGCCAGCTCACCACAACCGACAGCGGAATATGGCTACACCTTC
CASSPQPTAEYGYTF
>.|TRBJ1-1|TRBV14|.
TGTGCCAGCAGCCAAGACCTGGGGCAGGGGAACACTGAAGCTTTCTTT
CASSQDLGQGNTEAFF
>.|TRBJ2-3|TRBV19|.
TGTGCCAGTACCTCTATGTTGGGGGGAGATACGCAGTATTTT
CASTSMLGGDTQYF
>.|TRBJ2-3|TRBV5-6|.
TGTGCCAGCAGCTTGTTCGGGGGCCGTCGCACAGATACGCAGTATTTT
CASSLFGGRRTDTQYF
>TRBD1|TRBJ1-1|TRBV2|.
TGTGCCAGCAGTGAAGAGACAGGGAGAAGGTTGCGCACTGAAGCTTTCTTT
CASSEETGRRLRTEAFF
>.|TRBJ1-2|TRBV18|few
TGTGCCAGCTCACCCGGTATCGGACCCTTCATTAACTATGGCTACACCTTC
CASSPGIGPFINYGYTF
>TRBD1|TRBJ1-1|TRBV2|.
TGTGCCAGCAGTGGACAGGGCGGGAACACTGAAGCTTTCTTT
CASSGQGGNTEAFF
>.|TRBJ2-7|TRBV2|.
TGTGCCAGCAGTGAAGAAAGGGAGTCCTACGAGCAGTACTTC
CASSEERESYEQYF
>.|TRBJ1-1|TRBV5-1|.
TGCGCCAGCAGCTTGGCGGCGGGAAGCGAAGCTTTCTTT
CASSLAAGSEAFF
>TRBD2|TRBJ2-1|TRBV27|.
TGTGCCAGCAGTTTAGCGGGAGGGCTAGTCAATGAGCAGTTCTTC
CASSLAGGLVNEQFF
>.|TRBJ1-4|TRBV23-1|.
TGCGCCAGCAGTCAATCGGAGAGGAGGGGAAATGAAAAACTGTTTTTT
CASSQSERRGNEKLFF
>.|TRBJ2-7|TRBV9|.
TGTGCCAGCAGCCCCCGGACAGATCACGAGCAGTACTTC
CASSPRTDHEQYF
>.|TRBJ1-6|TRBV11-3|.
TGTGCCAGCAGCTTAGAGCCCAATCGGGTCCTCCACTTT
CASSLEPNRVLHF
>TRBD2|TRBJ2-2|TRBV6-1|.
TGTGCCAGCAGTGCCAGCGGGAGTCGGAGGGGGGGGGAGCTGTTTTTT
CASSASGSRRGGELFF
>.|TRBJ2-1|TRBV24-1|.
TGTGCCACCAGTGGTGAGGGACCAAATGAGCAGTTCTTC
CATSGEGPNEQFF
>.|TRBJ1-2|TRBV15|.
TGTGCCACCAGCAGAGATCGTTTCGAGGCAAGGGTCTATGGCTACACCTTC
CATSRDRFEARVYGYTF
>.|TRBJ1-2|TRBV24-1|.
TGTGCCACCAGTGATTCAGGGTTTAGGGGTGGCTACACCTTC
CATSDSGFRGGYTF
>.|TRBJ2-2|TRBV19|.
TGTGCCAGTAGTATAGGCCCGCTCGGGGGCGACACCGGGGAGCTGTTTTTT
CASSIGPLGGDTGELFF
>.|TRBJ2-2|TRBV3-1/TRBV3-2|once
TGTGCCAGCAGCCATAGGGCGCGCACCGGGGAGCTGTTTTTT
CASSHRARTGELFF
>.|TRBJ1-2|TRBV11-2|.
TGTGCCAGCGCCAACACCGGCTATGGCTACACCTTC
CASANTGYGYTF